This entry is about one T cell receptor beta chain. The data belong to a study of blood T cell repertoires in COVID-19. Study details: Specimens from acute and convalescent COVID-19 originated in the United States, Italy and Spain.

Per the study methods: How many nucleated cells were present was estimated from reference gene primer amplification. Sequencing was performed with immunoSEQ multiplex PCR; in TCRdb, only in-frame clones are kept and a portion is missing. V and J calls and clone size follow that table, whereas D and trimming were derived from the DNA. The sample holds some 200,000 clones, almost 90% seen once. CDR3 length equals 14 residues. CDR1 is MNHEY and CDR2 is SMNVEV in the germline V gene (reference sequence). V lost 5 bases and J lost 3; bases outside the gene matches: 4. This sequence was found in a man between 18 and 29 years old with active or convalescent COVID-19. The V call is TRBV27, the J call TRBJ1-3; TRBD1 matches at 7 bases. The sequenced material came from peripheral blood. The CDR3 region has the DNA TGTGCCAGCAGTCACACAGGGGTTGGAAACACCATATATTTT. It encodes CASSHTGVGNTIYF.